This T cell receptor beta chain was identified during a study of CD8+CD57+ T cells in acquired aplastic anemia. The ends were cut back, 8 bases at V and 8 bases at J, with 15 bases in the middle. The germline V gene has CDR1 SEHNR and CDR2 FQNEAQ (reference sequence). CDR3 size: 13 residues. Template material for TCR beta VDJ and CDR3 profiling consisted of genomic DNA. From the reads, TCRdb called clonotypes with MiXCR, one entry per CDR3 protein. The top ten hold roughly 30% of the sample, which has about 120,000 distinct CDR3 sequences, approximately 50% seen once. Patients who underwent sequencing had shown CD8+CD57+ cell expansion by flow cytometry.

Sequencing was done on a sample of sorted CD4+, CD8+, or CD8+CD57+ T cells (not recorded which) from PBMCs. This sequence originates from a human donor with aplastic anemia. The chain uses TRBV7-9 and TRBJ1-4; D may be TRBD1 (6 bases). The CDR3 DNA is TGTGCCAGCGAGAGGGGGGCGAGCGAAAAACTGTTTTTT. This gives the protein CASERGASEKLFF.